These 25 T cell receptor beta chains share one sample of origin, sequenced in a study of cytomegalovirus exposure and HLA in healthy donors. The PCR made use of 60 Vbeta and 13 Jbeta primers. The repertoire was sequenced with immunoSEQ multiplex PCR; TCRdb's copy has only in-frame clones and lacks some. This table holds 60,000 to 70,000 clones. The sequencing sample was made of PBMCs. These receptors originate from a boy aged 5-17 years in good health and CMV-seronegative.

The chain links TRBV9 to TRBJ2-3, with 7 bases fitting TRBD1. The CDR3 is 16 amino acids. CDR1 and CDR2 (germline): SGDLS, YYNGEE. Trimming removed 2 bases from V and 3 bases from J; junction bases left unmatched: 9. DNA for the CDR3: TGTGCCAGCAGCGTGAGTCACAGGGGCTGGACAGATACGCAGTATTTT. Its translation: CASSVSHRGWTDTQYF.

V gene TRBV18 combines with J gene TRBJ1-5; a weak D match, TRBD1 (6 bases). Trimming shortened V by 6 bases and J by 6 bases, and 18 bases separated the two germline ends. The CDR3 runs 15 residues. CDR1 is KGHSH, CDR2 LQKENI, per germline. The CDR3 nucleotides read TGTGCCAGCTCCCCTAGGGTTGGGGGCGGTCAGCCCCAGCATTTT. This codes for CASSPRVGGGQPQHF. Looking up the rest from reference TRBV18 and TRBJ1-5 gives the full variable domain: NAGVMQNPRHLVRRRGQEARLRCSPMKGHSHVYWYRQLPEEGLKFMVYLQKENIIDESGMPKERFSAEFPKEGPSILRIQQVVRGDSAAYFCASSPRVGGGQPQHFGDGTRLSIL.

The chain links TRBV9 to TRBJ2-1, with D tentatively TRBD1 (6 bases). Trimming removed 3 bases at V and 8 bases at J, with 9 bases between. Looked up from germline, CDR1 is SGDLS and CDR2 is YYNGEE. This CDR3 has 12 amino acids. The CDR3 reads CASSGGRDEQFF. The CDR3 DNA follows: TGTGCCAGCAGCGGGGGGCGCGATGAGCAGTTCTTC.

The chain links TRBV7-6 to TRBJ2-1; D is ambiguous. The CDR3 extends over 13 amino acids. CDR1 and CDR2 from the germline V gene are SGHVS and FNYEAQ. Deletions cut 2 bases from V and 8 bases from J, with 10 bases between. Written as DNA, the CDR3 is TGTGCCAGCAGCTTACGGCTAGAGGATGAGCAGTTCTTC. This translates into CASSLRLEDEQFF. The complete variable domain, with remaining parts taken from reference TRBV7-6 and TRBJ2-1, reads GAGVSQSPRYKVTKRGQDVALRCDPISGHVSLYWYRQALGQGPEFLTYFNYEAQQDKSGLPNDRFSAERPEGSISTLTIQRTEQRDSAMYRCASSLRLEDEQFFGPGTRLTVL.

The chain has TRBV5-5 and TRBJ2-5, with 13 positions matching TRBD2. The CDR3 spans 18 residues. Germline CDR1 SGHKS, CDR2 YYEKEE (reference sequence). V lost 4 bases and J lost 2; bases outside the gene matches: 11. In DNA form, the CDR3 reads TGTGCCAGCAGCGTACATCGGACTAGCGGGGGATTACAAGAGACCCAGTACTTC. It codes for CASSVHRTSGGLQETQYF.

CDR3 DNA: TGTGCCAGCAGCTTGGGTAGCGGGGGGGTACCCTCAGATACGCAGTATTTT. It encodes CASSLGSGGVPSDTQYF. The chain joins TRBV7-9 to TRBJ2-3, with 11 bases aligning to TRBD2. The CDR3 loop spans 17 amino acids. Per germline, CDR1 SEHNR and CDR2 FQNEAQ (reference sequence). Trimming at V came to 3 bases and at J to 4 bases, leaving 9 bases not matched to a gene.

The gene calls are TRBV30 and TRBJ2-3; D not resolved. Between the trimmed V and J ends, which lost 0 bases and 3 bases, there was a span of 13 bases. This CDR3 has 15 residues. Germline CDR1 reads GTSNPN; CDR2 reads SVGIG (reference sequence). The CDR3, as DNA: TGTGCCTGGAGTGTATCTAAGTTAAGTACAGATACGCAGTATTTT. It codes for CAWSVSKLSTDTQYF.

This chain uses TRBV7-9 with TRBJ1-2; TRBD1 matches 8 bases. J lost 0 bases, V lost 5 bases, and 5 bases had no gene match. The length of the CDR3 is 15 residues. Germline V gene lookup returns CDR1 SEHNR and CDR2 FQNEAQ (reference sequence). The CDR3 DNA reads as TGTGCCAGCAGCCCGGGACAGGTAGCTAACTATGGCTACACCTTC. It specifies CASSPGQVANYGYTF.

The V call is TRBV30, the J call TRBJ2-3; D is possibly TRBD2 (5 bases). Germline V gene data show CDR1 as GTSNPN and CDR2 as SVGIG (reference sequence). CDR3 size: 16 residues. The V gene lost 3 bases and the J gene lost 3 bases, with 19 bases spanning the gap. The DNA for the CDR3 is TGTGCCTGGAGCACCACGCAAGGACTCGGAACAGATACGCAGTATTTT. Its protein is CAWSTTQGLGTDTQYF.

This chain links TRBV5-1 with TRBJ2-5, with TRBD1 matching over 9 bases. Germline V gene sequence: CDR1 SGHRS, CDR2 YFSETQ. This CDR3 is 14 amino acids long. The J segment lost 3 bases and the V segment lost 5 bases, leaving 5 bases of the junction unmatched. The CDR3 sequence: CASRETGGEETQYF. The CDR3 bases are TGCGCCAGCAGGGAGACAGGGGGGGAAGAGACCCAGTACTTC.

The CDR3 loop reads CASSARGLGNTEAFF. The CDR3, as DNA: TGTGCCAGCAGTGCCCGGGGACTAGGGAACACTGAAGCTTTCTTT. The rearrangement joins TRBV6-1 to TRBJ1-1, with a possible D match to TRBD1 (5 bases). In germline, CDR1 is MNHNS, CDR2 SASEGT. V lost 4 bases and J 1 base, leaving 13 bases between the germline ends. This CDR3 is built from 15 residues.

Remarks on this clone: Its ends do not fully match the called genes, so a read error is possible. This sequence joins TRBV6-6 and TRBJ1-5; 11 bases match TRBD1. Germline V gene sequence: CDR1 MNHNY, CDR2 SVGAGI (reference sequence). This CDR3 has 16 amino acids. The CDR3 DNA follows: TGTGCCACCAGTGGGACAGGGGGACAATCCTATCAGCCCCAGCATTTT. Translated, it gives CATSGTGGQSYQPQHF.

This chain's CDR3 is CASSQMQGNIQYF. CDR3 bases: TGCGCCAGCAGCCAGATGCAGGGAAACATTCAGTACTTC. The rearrangement uses TRBV4-1 and TRBJ2-4; D perhaps matches TRBD1 (5 bases). Germline V CDR1 and CDR2: MGHRA, YSYEKL. Trimming removed 3 bases at V and 6 bases at J, with 9 bases between. The CDR3 totals 13 residues.

The chain uses TRBV7-3 and TRBJ2-7, with D unclear. The CDR3 loop spans 15 amino acids. Germline V CDR1 and CDR2: SGHTA, FQGTGA. Deletions cut 0 bases from V and 2 bases from J, with 11 bases between. CDR3 nucleotide sequence: TGTGCCAGCAGCTTAACTCCCGCACAAACCTACGAGCAGTACTTC. It translates to CASSLTPAQTYEQYF.

This sequence joins TRBV27 and TRBJ1-2; 8 bases are a match to TRBD1. J was trimmed by 6 bases and V by 3 bases; bases with no gene match: 6. Per germline, CDR1 MNHEY and CDR2 SMNVEV (reference sequence). The CDR3 is 14 residues long. In DNA form, the CDR3 reads TGTGCCAGCAGTTTCTCGGACAGGGTGCATGGCTACACCTTC. This codes for CASSFSDRVHGYTF.

Notes on this clone: The germline gene is not matched at one end of the junction; a read error may be the cause. V usage is TRBV7-2 and J usage is TRBJ1-5; D perhaps matches TRBD1 (6 bases). CDR3 size: 15 residues. Germline V gene sequence: CDR1 SGHTA, CDR2 FQGNSA. The chain's CDR3 is CASSLATGLNQPQHF. CDR3 in DNA: TGTGCCAGCAGCCTAGCTACAGGGCTGAATCAGCCCCAGCATTTT.

The chain employs TRBV19 and TRBJ2-3; TRBD1 aligns across 12 bases. CDR1 is LNHDA, CDR2 SQIVND, per germline (reference sequence). The ends lost 4 bases at V and 5 bases at J; junction bases unmatched: 7. There are 16 residues in the CDR3. The CDR3 reads CASSTTGQGAKDTQYF. The CDR3 region has the DNA TGTGCCAGTAGTACGACGGGACAGGGGGCGAAAGATACGCAGTATTTT.

The chain is built from TRBV30 and TRBJ1-3, with 7 nucleotides matching TRBD1. Per the germline V gene, CDR1 is GTSNPN and CDR2 is SVGIG (reference sequence). The CDR3 loop spans 14 amino acids. Trimming removed 1 base from V and 3 bases from J; junction bases left unmatched: 3. The CDR3 reads CAWSGGQYGNTIYF. CDR3 nucleotides: TGTGCCTGGAGTGGGGGACAGTATGGAAACACCATATATTTT. The full variable domain, with the rest looked up from reference TRBV30 and TRBJ1-3, is SQTIHQWPATLVQPVGSPLSLECTVEGTSNPNLYWYRQAAGRGLQLLFYSVGIGQISSEVPQNLSASRPQDRQFILSSKKLLLSDSGFYLCAWSGGQYGNTIYFGEGSWLTVV.

This chain joins TRBV6-1 and TRBJ1-3, with unresolved D. Germline assignment: CDR1 MNHNS and CDR2 SASEGT. The CDR3 has 15 residues. The V end lost 7 bases, the J end lost 0 bases, and 13 bases lay between the germline ends. The CDR3 nucleotides read TGTGCCAGCACCGCTAGTACAAGCTCTGGAAACACCATATATTTT. This gives the protein CASTASTSSGNTIYF.

The V call is TRBV6-5, the J call TRBJ2-2, with 11 bases identical to TRBD2. The germline V gene encodes CDR1 MNHEY and CDR2 SVGAGI. J lost 5 bases, V lost 7 bases, and 6 bases had no gene match. The CDR3 is made up of 15 amino acids. CDR3 sequence (DNA): TGTGCCAGCACCCTAGCGGGGGGTTTGACCGGGGAGCTGTTTTTT. Its translation is CASTLAGGLTGELFF.

The V call is TRBV7-9, the J call TRBJ2-1, with TRBD2 identical over 8 bases. Germline V CDR1 and CDR2: SEHNR, FQNEAQ (reference sequence). The V gene end was trimmed by 8 bases and the J gene end by 13 bases; junction bases not matched to a gene: 10. This CDR3 spans 12 amino acids. CDR3 in DNA: TGTGCCAGCGCTTCACCGGGAGGGTCTCAGTTCTTC. Translated, it gives CASASPGGSQFF.

V and J are TRBV5-4 and TRBJ1-2; TRBD1 aligns across 8 bases. The length of the CDR3 is 14 residues. Looked up from germline, CDR1 is SGHNT and CDR2 is YYREEE (reference sequence). Losses at the gene ends were 3 bases for V and 0 bases for J; bases not matched to a gene: 1. The CDR3 here is CASSSDRANYGYTF. For the CDR3, the DNA is TGTGCCAGCAGCTCGGACAGGGCTAACTATGGCTACACCTTC.

The rearrangement links TRBV6-4 to TRBJ2-5, with D perhaps TRBD2 (6 bases). The V end was cut by 0 bases, the J end by 2 bases, with 10 bases between. The CDR3 sequence is 15 residues long. CDR1 is MRHNA and CDR2 is SNTAGT in the germline V gene. In DNA form, the CDR3 reads TGTGCCAGCAGTGACTCGAGTGCGGGGCAAGAGACCCAGTACTTC. This gives the protein CASSDSSAGQETQYF.

This chain joins TRBV5-1 and TRBJ2-6; no definite D call. From germline, CDR1 is SGHRS and CDR2 YFSETQ. Trimming shortened V by 0 bases and J by 0 bases, and 10 bases separated the two germline ends. CDR3 length: 17 residues. The CDR3 loop reads CASSLGHQLSGANVLTF. CDR3 DNA sequence: TGCGCCAGCAGCTTGGGTCACCAACTCTCTGGGGCCAACGTCCTGACTTTC. The full variable domain, in which reference TRBV5-1 and TRBJ2-6 provide the parts outside the CDR3, is KAGVTQTPRYLIKTRGQQVTLSCSPISGHRSVSWYQQTPGQGLQFLFEYFSETQRNKGNFPGRFSGRQFSNSRSEMNVSTLELGDSALYLCASSLGHQLSGANVLTFGAGSRLTVL.

The chain recombines TRBV5-4 with TRBJ1-2, with TRBD1 identical over 9 bases. CDR3 length: 16 residues. J was trimmed by 6 bases and V by 2 bases; bases with no gene match: 11. Germline V gives CDR1 SGHNT, CDR2 YYREEE (reference sequence). The CDR3 sequence: CASSLQGASAFHGYTF. The CDR3 coding sequence is TGTGCCAGCAGCTTACAGGGGGCGAGTGCCTTCCATGGCTACACCTTC.